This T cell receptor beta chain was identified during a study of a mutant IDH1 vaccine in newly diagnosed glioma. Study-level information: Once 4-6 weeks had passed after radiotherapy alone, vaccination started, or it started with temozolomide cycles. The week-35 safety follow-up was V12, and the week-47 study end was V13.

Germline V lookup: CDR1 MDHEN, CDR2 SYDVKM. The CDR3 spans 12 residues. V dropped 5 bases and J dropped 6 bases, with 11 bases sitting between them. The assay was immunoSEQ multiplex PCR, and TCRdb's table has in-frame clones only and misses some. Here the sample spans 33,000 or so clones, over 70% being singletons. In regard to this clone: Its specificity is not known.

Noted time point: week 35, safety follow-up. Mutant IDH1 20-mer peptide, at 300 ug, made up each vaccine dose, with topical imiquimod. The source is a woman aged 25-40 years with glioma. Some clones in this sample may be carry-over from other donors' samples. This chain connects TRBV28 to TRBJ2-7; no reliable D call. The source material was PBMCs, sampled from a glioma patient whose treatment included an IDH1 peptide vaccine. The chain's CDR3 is CASSLGAREQYF. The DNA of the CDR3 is TGTGCCAGCAGTCTCGGTGCGCGCGAGCAGTACTTC.